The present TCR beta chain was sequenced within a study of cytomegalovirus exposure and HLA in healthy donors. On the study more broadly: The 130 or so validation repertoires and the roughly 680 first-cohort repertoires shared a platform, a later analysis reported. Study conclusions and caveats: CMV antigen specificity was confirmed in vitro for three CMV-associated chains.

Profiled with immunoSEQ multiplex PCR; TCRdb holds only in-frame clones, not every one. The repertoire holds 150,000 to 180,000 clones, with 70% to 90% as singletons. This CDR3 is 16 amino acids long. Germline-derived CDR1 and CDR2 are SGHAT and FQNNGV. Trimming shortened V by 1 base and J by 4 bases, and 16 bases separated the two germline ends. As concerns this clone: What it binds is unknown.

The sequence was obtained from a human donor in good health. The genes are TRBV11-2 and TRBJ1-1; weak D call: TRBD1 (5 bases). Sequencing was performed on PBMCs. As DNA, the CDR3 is TGTGCCAGCAGCTTAGGAGGTTCAATAAGGGGCACTGAAGCTTTCTTT. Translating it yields CASSLGGSIRGTEAFF.